The 21 T cell receptor beta chains listed next were all sequenced from one sample in a study of blood T cells in healthy people across ages. With a J-beta primer mix and a sample-barcoded 5' primer, a second PCR ran about 6 to 11 cycles. In TCRdb, the 5' RACE reads were re-called with MiXCR into one record per CDR3 protein. The sample shows about 670,000 distinct CDR3 sequences, 40% to 45% of them seen only once. Sequencing was done on a sample of blood. The receptors stem from an older man in good health.

This clonotype was seen repeatedly, ten times or more. The CDR3 region has the DNA TGTGCCAGCAGCCAGGGAATTAGCGGGTATTACAATGAGCAGTTCTTC. Translating it yields CASSQGISGYYNEQFF. This chain links TRBV3-1 with TRBJ2-1, with 7 bases identical to TRBD2. Germline lookup yields CDR1 LGHDT and CDR2 YNNKEL (reference sequence). The CDR3 length is 16 residues. Trimming cost V 3 bases and J 4 bases; bases outside gene matches: 9.

For this clonotype: A read error may account for a junction end that differs from germline. CDR3 nucleotides: TGTGCCAGCAGCCTAATTCCGGGGGGGCGTGAAAAGCTGTTTTTT. This codes for CASSLIPGGREKLFF. The chain has TRBV7-9 and TRBJ1-4, with D maybe TRBD1 (6 bases). Germline values: CDR1 SEHNR, CDR2 FQNEAQ (reference sequence). This CDR3 contains 15 residues. Full variable domain (rest looked up from reference TRBV7-9 and TRBJ1-4): DTGVSQNPRHKITKRGQNVTFRCDPISEHNRLYWYRQTLGQGPEFLTYFQNEAQLEKSRLLSDRFSAERPKGSFSTLEIQRTEQGDSAMYLCASSLIPGGREKLFFGSGTQLSVL.

Notes on this clonotype: Germline and junction disagree at one end, which may indicate a read error. This sequence joins TRBV7-9 and TRBJ2-5; possibly TRBD2 for D (6 bases). The V gene's germline CDR1 is SEHNR and CDR2 FQNEAQ (reference sequence). This CDR3 has 14 residues. The CDR3 here is CTSSLGDLRLEQYF. DNA for the CDR3: TGTACCAGCAGCTTAGGGGACTTACGTTTGGAGCAGTACTTC.

This clonotype was seen only a few times. The chain employs TRBV5-1 and TRBJ2-5, with 7 nucleotides matching TRBD1. The V gene end was trimmed by 3 bases and the J gene end by 3 bases; junction bases not matched to a gene: 8. The CDR3 is made up of 15 amino acids. Germline V gene data show CDR1 as SGHRS and CDR2 as YFSETQ. CDR3 sequence reads: CASSWQGVSEETQYF. CDR3 in DNA: TGCGCCAGCAGCTGGCAGGGGGTTTCAGAAGAGACCCAGTACTTC. The complete variable domain, with remaining parts taken from reference TRBV5-1 and TRBJ2-5, reads KAGVTQTPRYLIKTRGQQVTLSCSPISGHRSVSWYQQTPGQGLQFLFEYFSETQRNKGNFPGRFSGRQFSNSRSEMNVSTLELGDSALYLCASSWQGVSEETQYFGPGTRLLVL.

The rearrangement uses TRBV6-6 and TRBJ1-5; TRBD1 matches 7 bases. This CDR3 spans 15 amino acids. The V segment lost 8 bases and the J segment 0 bases; nucleotides outside the gene matches: 7. Germline V gives CDR1 MNHNY, CDR2 SVGAGI (reference sequence). This chain's CDR3 is CASGSTGASNQPQHF. The CDR3 region has the DNA TGTGCCAGCGGCTCCACAGGGGCTAGCAATCAGCCCCAGCATTTT.

With regard to this clonotype: A much more abundant neighbour one base away suggests this may be a read error. This sequence joins TRBV6-2 or TRBV6-3 and TRBJ2-2; D is perhaps TRBD2 (5 bases). Germline loops: CDR1 MNHEY, CDR2 SVGEGT. This CDR3 region has 14 residues. V was trimmed by 5 bases and J by 5 bases, leaving 12 bases between them. DNA for the CDR3: TGTGCCAGCAGTGACGAGGGCTTTACCGGGGAGCTGTTTTTT. Protein: CASSDEGFTGELFF.

This clonotype was counted only a few times. V usage is TRBV27 and J usage is TRBJ1-6, with 10 bases identical to TRBD1. The junction had 3 bases not matched to a gene; V was cut back by 0 bases and J by 1 base. This CDR3 region has 18 residues. The germline gives CDR1 MNHEY, CDR2 SMNVEV (reference sequence). The CDR3 nucleotides are TGTGCCAGCAGTTTATCGGGACAGGGGTGGTCCTATAATTCACCCCTCCACTTT. Translated, it gives CASSLSGQGWSYNSPLHF.

This clonotype has just a few counts. The V call is TRBV5-1, the J call TRBJ2-6; TRBD1 matches 9 bases. V lost 7 bases to trimming and J lost 2 bases; unmatched junction nucleotides: 16. This CDR3 contains 19 residues. CDR1 is SGHRS and CDR2 is YFSETQ in the germline V gene. The CDR3 nucleotides read TGCGCCAGCGCGTCCTTTCCACCGGGACAGGGTACTGGGGCCAACGTCCTGACTTTC. Residues: CASASFPPGQGTGANVLTF.

The genes are TRBV2 and TRBJ2-1; D ambiguous. CDR3 length equals 15 residues. Germline V gene sequence: CDR1 SNHLY, CDR2 FYNNEI. Trimming took 11 bases from V and 0 from J, leaving 17 bases between them. Written as DNA, the CDR3 is TGTGCCGGGAAGGGCGACCAAAGCTCCTACAATGAGCAGTTCTTC. Translation: CAGKGDQSSYNEQFF.

This clonotype has more than one count but fewer than ten. This chain uses TRBV9 with TRBJ2-7; D might be TRBD1 (6 bases). V was shortened by 0 bases and J by 3 bases, with 13 bases between the two germline ends. The V gene's germline CDR1 is SGDLS and CDR2 YYNGEE. The CDR3 contains 15 residues. Here the CDR3 DNA reads TGTGCCAGCAGCGTAGCAACAGGGAGATACTACGAGCAGTACTTC. Protein: CASSVATGRYYEQYF.

This clonotype turned up a few times. The chain recombines TRBV7-6 with TRBJ2-5; unclear D gene. Trimming left V 2 bases short and J 4 bases short, with 5 bases between. The CDR3 loop spans 12 amino acids. The germline CDR1 and CDR2 sequences are SGHVS and FNYEAQ. The CDR3 sequence is CASSLLTETQYF. CDR3 in DNA: TGTGCCAGCAGCTTATTAACAGAGACCCAGTACTTC.

Comment on this clonotype: A much larger clone is a single base away; this may be a read error. The V and J genes are TRBV6-1 and TRBJ2-3; D is possibly TRBD1 or TRBD2 (5 bases each). CDR1 and CDR2 (germline): MNHNS, SASEGT. The CDR3 has 15 residues. CDR3 nucleotide sequence: TGTGCCAACAGTCGGGATGGGGCTGAAACAGATACGCAGTATTTT. Translation: CANSRDGAETDTQYF.

This clonotype was found a few times. This chain joins TRBV20-1 and TRBJ1-2; TRBD1 is a possible D gene (5 bases). The CDR3 totals 13 residues. V lost 3 bases and J 3 bases, leaving 11 bases between the germline ends. CDR1 and CDR2 (germline): DFQATT, SNEGSKA (reference sequence). The CDR3 region is CSARAGGDYGYTF. The DNA of the CDR3 is TGCAGTGCTAGGGCCGGGGGAGACTATGGCTACACCTTC.

The J gene is TRBJ2-1, the V gene TRBV24-1, with D unresolved. This CDR3 spans 16 amino acids. Between the trimmed V and J ends, which lost 0 bases and 6 bases, there was a span of 14 bases. CDR1 KGHDR and CDR2 SFDVKD come from the germline V gene. The CDR3 DNA sequence: TGTGCCACCAGTGATTTGAGTCGAGTAAACCCCAATGAGCAGTTCTTC. As protein: CATSDLSRVNPNEQFF.

About this clonotype itself: Germline and junction disagree at one end, which may indicate a read error. The chain employs TRBV9 and TRBJ2-3, with 11 nucleotides matching TRBD1. The germline CDR1 and CDR2 sequences are SGDLS and YYNGEE. The CDR3 runs 16 residues. In nucleotides, the CDR3 is TGTGCCGGCAGCGTAGGTGGACAGGGGGCAGTAGATACGCAGTATTTT. Residues: CAGSVGGQGAVDTQYF.

V and J are TRBV15 and TRBJ2-2, with D perhaps matching TRBD1 or TRBD2 (5 bases each). V lost 8 bases and J lost 7, with 11 bases in between. The length of the CDR3 is 12 residues. CDR1 and CDR2 from the germline V gene are LNHNV and YYDKDF (reference sequence). CDR3 protein: CATPGPGGELFF. CDR3 nucleotide sequence: TGTGCCACCCCGGGGCCGGGCGGGGAGCTGTTTTTT.

The chain joins TRBV20-1 to TRBJ2-5; 12 bases align to TRBD1. V shed 6 bases, J shed 5 bases, and the junction held 4 bases outside the gene matches. CDR1 and CDR2 from the germline V gene are DFQATT and SNEGSKA (reference sequence). This CDR3 is built from 13 residues. CDR3 sequence (DNA): TGCAGTGCCACCGGGACAGGGGGCGAGACCCAGTACTTC. Translation gives CSATGTGGETQYF.

This chain links TRBV4-1 with TRBJ2-3; a weak D match, TRBD1 (6 bases). Looked up from germline, CDR1 is MGHRA and CDR2 is YSYEKL. V lost 1 base, J lost 2 bases, and 13 bases lay in between. This CDR3 comprises 16 residues. The CDR3 reads CASSQARDINTDTQYF. The CDR3 nucleotides are TGCGCCAGCAGCCAAGCCCGGGACATCAACACAGATACGCAGTATTTT.

The J gene is TRBJ2-5, the V gene TRBV6-4; 10 bases are shared with TRBD2. The CDR3 runs 14 residues. With V trimmed by 8 bases and J by 11 bases, 14 bases remained unmatched. Germline V CDR1 and CDR2: MRHNA, SNTAGT. CDR3 sequence reads: CASGSPGLASEQYF. Here the CDR3 DNA reads TGTGCCAGCGGAAGTCCGGGACTAGCGTCAGAGCAGTACTTC.

The chain is built from TRBV6-6 and TRBJ1-6; 8 bases align to TRBD1. CDR1 is MNHNY, CDR2 SVGAGI, per germline (reference sequence). J lost 4 bases, V lost 2 bases, and 1 base had no gene match. This CDR3 is 15 amino acids long. The CDR3 is CASSYGTGYNSPLHF. CDR3 nucleotides: TGTGCCAGCAGTTACGGGACAGGATATAATTCACCCCTCCACTTT.

The chain joins TRBV5-1 to TRBJ2-2; D perhaps matches TRBD2 (5 bases). CDR1 SGHRS and CDR2 YFSETQ come from the germline V gene. This CDR3 contains 16 residues. V was clipped by 0 bases and J by 0 bases, with 9 bases between them. CDR3 nucleotides: TGCGCCAGCAGCTTGGTCGGGAACACGAACACCGGGGAGCTGTTTTTT. Its protein product is CASSLVGNTNTGELFF.